Shown below are 9 T cell receptor beta chains from a single sample sequenced in a study of response to subunit inactivated influenza vaccine. TCRdb reprocessed the RT-PCR reads via MiXCR and lists one record per CDR3 protein. The repertoire holds around 570,000 distinct CDR3 sequences, with 7.5% to 8.5% as singletons. Specimen: PBMCs from blood, collected about 24 months after vaccination. These receptors were taken from a man in his fifties or sixties who received an inactivated influenza vaccine.

This clonotype was counted ten times or more. J is TRBJ2-3 and V is TRBV10-3, with 8 bases that match TRBD2. Unmatched junction bases numbered 9, after V lost 11 bases and J lost 2 bases. CDR3 size: 14 residues. CDR1 and CDR2 (germline): ENHRY, SYGVKD. The CDR3 sequence is CASAVAGNTDTQYF. The CDR3 nucleotides read TGTGCCTCCGCCGTAGCGGGAAACACAGATACGCAGTATTTT.

J is TRBJ1-1 and V is TRBV3-1; D is possibly TRBD1 (5 bases). The CDR3 runs 13 residues. Germline loops: CDR1 LGHDT, CDR2 YNNKEL (reference sequence). V lost 2 bases to trimming and J lost 5 bases, with 9 bases between them. CDR3 amino acids: CASSQRGGTEAFF. As DNA, the CDR3 is TGTGCCAGCAGCCAACGGGGGGGAACTGAAGCTTTCTTT.

The chain's CDR3 is CASSSDRAPYEQYF. In DNA, the CDR3 is TGCGCCAGCAGCTCTGACAGGGCACCCTACGAGCAGTACTTC. The chain carries TRBV5-1 and TRBJ2-7; 7 nucleotides line up with TRBD1. Per the germline V gene, CDR1 is SGHRS and CDR2 is YFSETQ. The CDR3 is 14 residues long. The J segment lost 2 bases and the V segment lost 3 bases, leaving 5 bases of the junction unmatched.

This clonotype has a count of ten or more. The CDR3 nucleotides are TGTGCCAGCAGTTTTGACCGTGCCTATGGCTACACCTTC. Translated: CASSFDRAYGYTF. The chain employs TRBV12-3 or TRBV12-4 and TRBJ1-2; D call uncertain. The CDR3 is made up of 13 amino acids. Trimming removed 3 bases from V and 4 bases from J, with 9 bases in between.

This clonotype was observed a handful of times. This chain uses TRBV2 with TRBJ1-5; maybe TRBD1 (6 bases). Germline CDR1 is SNHLY and CDR2 is FYNNEI. Trimming removed 6 bases at V and 3 bases at J, with 15 bases between. The CDR3 spans 15 residues. Here the CDR3 reads CASRKDSPDNQPQHF. In DNA, the CDR3 is TGTGCCAGCAGGAAGGACAGTCCCGACAATCAGCCCCAGCATTTT.

In its sample, this clonotype was seen many times. The V gene is TRBV20-1, the J gene TRBJ2-3; no clear D. Per the germline V gene, CDR1 is DFQATT and CDR2 is SNEGSKA (reference sequence). V was shortened by 3 bases and J by 5 bases, with 9 bases between the two germline ends. CDR3 length: 12 amino acids. In DNA form, the CDR3 reads TGCAGTGCTAGGCAAAACAGAGATACGCAGTATTTT. This codes for CSARQNRDTQYF.

In its sample, this clonotype was seen many times. The chain employs TRBV27 and TRBJ1-2; tentative D call: TRBD1 (6 bases). Trimming took off 4 bases at V and 8 bases at J, with 17 bases between the two ends. Germline CDR1 and CDR2: MNHEY and SMNVEV (reference sequence). The CDR3 runs 14 residues. In nucleotides, the CDR3 is TGTGCCAGCAGTTCCGGCCAGGGGCGCAGGGGCTACACCTTC. It codes for CASSSGQGRRGYTF.

In this sample, this clonotype turned up many times. The chain joins TRBV6-2 or TRBV6-3 to TRBJ1-1, with a weak D call TRBD1 (5 bases). The CDR3 contains 15 residues. Trimming shortened V by 5 bases and J by 5 bases, and 18 bases separated the two germline ends. Germline V gives CDR1 MNHEY, CDR2 SVGEGT. CDR3 in amino acids: CASSARAGRGTEAFF. The CDR3 DNA is TGTGCCAGCAGTGCCCGAGCGGGGCGAGGGACTGAAGCTTTCTTT.

This clonotype occurred a few times. V is TRBV12-3 or TRBV12-4 and J is TRBJ1-3, with D unclear. Trimming shortened V by 2 bases and J by 1 base, and 12 bases separated the two germline ends. This CDR3 comprises 16 residues. In DNA, the CDR3 is TGTGCCAGCAGTTTAATCCGGGGATCGTCTGGAAACACCATATATTTT. Translated, it gives CASSLIRGSSGNTIYF.